This TCR beta chain was obtained from a study of identical twins. Study outcomes and limitations: Potential partial confounding of zero-insertion analyses by invariant MAIT and iNKT cells was noted.

This clonotype appeared a few times. Its antigen is undetermined. A universal primer site was incorporated via template switching, and the cDNA contained unique molecular identifiers. TCRdb re-derived calls from the 5' RACE reads in MiXCR, one entry per CDR3 protein. Of about 690,000 distinct CDR3 sequences in the sample, roughly 6% were seen once. Each donor (without exception) was a healthy Caucasian. The CDR3 consists of 15 residues. Trimming took off 3 bases at V and 2 bases at J, with 13 bases between the two ends. The germline V gene encodes CDR1 SEHNR and CDR2 FQNEAQ (reference sequence). Sequenced material: naive T cells sorted from blood. The receptor's source is a man aged 18-30 years in good health. This chain joins TRBV7-9 and TRBJ1-2, with unresolved D. The CDR3 nucleotides read TGTGCCAGCAGCTTCTCCAGTCCCCCAAACTATGGCTACACCTTC. Translating it yields CASSFSSPPNYGYTF.